These 4 T cell receptor beta chains were sequenced from one sample in a study of glioma-infiltrating T cells. Using RNA template, CDR3s of TCR alpha and beta were amplified with iRepertoire arm-PCR. TCRdb reanalysed the multiplex PCR reads using MiXCR and keeps one entry per CDR3 protein. In the table there are 160,000 or so distinct CDR3 sequences, more than 35% of which are singletons. The sample taken for sequencing was glioma tissue, nonneoplastic brain tissue, or PBMCs (not recorded which). These TCRs come from a human donor with low-grade glioma or glioblastoma, undergoing nonglioma brain surgery, or in good health (not recorded which).

This clonotype showed up many times. The chain uses TRBV27 and TRBJ1-3, with 9 bases matching TRBD1. Germline V gene sequence: CDR1 MNHEY, CDR2 SMNVEV (reference sequence). J was trimmed by 4 bases and V by 6 bases; bases with no gene match: 10. The length of the CDR3 is 16 residues. CDR3 residues: CASRTTGQGAGNTIYF. Written as DNA, the CDR3 is TGTGCCAGCAGGACGACGGGACAGGGTGCGGGAAACACCATATATTTT.

The chain recombines TRBV9 with TRBJ2-1; TRBD2 matches 8 bases. The CDR3 spans 13 residues. CDR1 is SGDLS, CDR2 YYNGEE, per germline. V trimming: 4 bases; J trimming: 9 bases; junction bases outside the gene matches: 6. CDR3 region: CASSPIAGSEQFF. The CDR3 DNA sequence: TGTGCCAGCAGCCCTATAGCGGGAAGTGAGCAGTTCTTC.

In its sample, this clonotype was seen many times. This sequence joins TRBV20-1 and TRBJ1-5; D is unresolved. Looked up from germline, CDR1 is DFQATT and CDR2 is SNEGSKA (reference sequence). The CDR3 totals 14 residues. V was trimmed by 3 bases and J by 3 bases, leaving 12 bases between them. The CDR3 region is CSASGQPLNQPQHF. DNA of the CDR3: TGCAGTGCTAGTGGGCAGCCACTCAATCAGCCCCAGCATTTT.

V and J are TRBV6-9 and TRBJ2-7; a possible D gene is TRBD1 (5 bases). V was pared by 3 bases and J by 0 bases, with 15 bases between. Germline CDR1 reads MNHGY; CDR2 reads SVAAGI. This CDR3 region has 16 residues. The CDR3 DNA follows: TGTGCCAGCAGTTACTGGATGTCACAGGTCTCCTACGAGCAGTACTTC. It translates to CASSYWMSQVSYEQYF.